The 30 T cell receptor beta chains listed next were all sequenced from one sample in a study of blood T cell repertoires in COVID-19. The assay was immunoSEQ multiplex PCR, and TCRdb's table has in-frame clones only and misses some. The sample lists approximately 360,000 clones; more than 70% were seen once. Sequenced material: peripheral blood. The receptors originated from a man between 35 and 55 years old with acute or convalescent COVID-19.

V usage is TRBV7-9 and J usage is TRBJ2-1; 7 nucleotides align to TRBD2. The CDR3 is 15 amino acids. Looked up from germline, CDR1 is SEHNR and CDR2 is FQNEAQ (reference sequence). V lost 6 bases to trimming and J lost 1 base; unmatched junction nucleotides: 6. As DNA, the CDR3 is TGTGCCAGCAGTCATATAGCGGGTTCCTACAATGAGCAGTTCTTC. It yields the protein CASSHIAGSYNEQFF. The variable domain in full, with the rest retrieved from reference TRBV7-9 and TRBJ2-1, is DTGVSQNPRHKITKRGQNVTFRCDPISEHNRLYWYRQTLGQGPEFLTYFQNEAQLEKSRLLSDRFSAERPKGSFSTLEIQRTEQGDSAMYLCASSHIAGSYNEQFFGPGTRLTVL.

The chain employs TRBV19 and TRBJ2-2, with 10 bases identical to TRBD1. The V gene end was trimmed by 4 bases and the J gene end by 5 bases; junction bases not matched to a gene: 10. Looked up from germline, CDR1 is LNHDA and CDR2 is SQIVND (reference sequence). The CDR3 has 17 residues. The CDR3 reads CASSTSRQGADTGELFF. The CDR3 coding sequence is TGTGCCAGTAGTACCTCCCGACAGGGGGCTGATACCGGGGAGCTGTTTTTT. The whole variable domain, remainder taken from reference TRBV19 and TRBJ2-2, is DGGITQSPKYLFRKEGQNVTLSCEQNLNHDAMYWYRQDPGQGLRLIYYSQIVNDFQKGDIAEGYSVSREKKESFPLTVTSAQKNPTAFYLCASSTSRQGADTGELFFGEGSRLTVL.

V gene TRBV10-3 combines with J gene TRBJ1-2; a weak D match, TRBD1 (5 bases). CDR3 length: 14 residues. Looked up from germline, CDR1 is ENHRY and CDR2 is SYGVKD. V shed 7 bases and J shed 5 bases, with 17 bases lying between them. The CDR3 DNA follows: TGTGCCATCAAGGTGGACAACCCCTCTTATGGCTACACCTTC. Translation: CAIKVDNPSYGYTF.

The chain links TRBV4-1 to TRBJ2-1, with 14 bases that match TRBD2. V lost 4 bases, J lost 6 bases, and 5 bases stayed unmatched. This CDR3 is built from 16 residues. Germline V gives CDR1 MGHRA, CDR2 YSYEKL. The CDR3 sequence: CASSPRLAGGGNEQFF. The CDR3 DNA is TGCGCCAGCAGCCCCCGACTAGCGGGAGGGGGCAATGAGCAGTTCTTC.

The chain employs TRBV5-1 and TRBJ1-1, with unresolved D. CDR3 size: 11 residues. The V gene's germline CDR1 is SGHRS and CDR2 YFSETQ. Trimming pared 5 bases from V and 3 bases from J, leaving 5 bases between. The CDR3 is CASRADTEAFF. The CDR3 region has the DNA TGCGCCAGCAGGGCGGACACTGAAGCTTTCTTT.

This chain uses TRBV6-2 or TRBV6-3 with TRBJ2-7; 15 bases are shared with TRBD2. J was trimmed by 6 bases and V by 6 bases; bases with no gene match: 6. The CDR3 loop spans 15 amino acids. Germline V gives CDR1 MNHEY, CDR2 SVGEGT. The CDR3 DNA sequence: TGTGCCAGCAGCCCCGGGACTAGCGGGAGGATCGAGCAGTACTTC. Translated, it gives CASSPGTSGRIEQYF.

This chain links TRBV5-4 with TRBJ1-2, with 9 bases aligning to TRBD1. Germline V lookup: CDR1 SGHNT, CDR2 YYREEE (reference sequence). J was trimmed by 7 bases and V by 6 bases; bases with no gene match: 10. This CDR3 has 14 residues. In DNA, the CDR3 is TGTGCCAGCAATCCGGGACAGGGTTTTTCTGGCTACACCTTC. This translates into CASNPGQGFSGYTF. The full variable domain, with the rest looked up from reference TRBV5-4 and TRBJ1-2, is ETGVTQSPTHLIKTRGQQVTLRCSSQSGHNTVSWYQQALGQGPQFIFQYYREEENGRGNFPPRFSGLQFPNYSSELNVNALELDDSALYLCASNPGQGFSGYTFGSGTRLTVV.

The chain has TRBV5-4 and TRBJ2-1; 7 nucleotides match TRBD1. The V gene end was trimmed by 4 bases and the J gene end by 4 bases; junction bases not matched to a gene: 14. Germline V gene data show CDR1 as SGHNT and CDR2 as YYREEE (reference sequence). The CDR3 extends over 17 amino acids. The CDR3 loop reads CASSPFGQATIYNEQFF. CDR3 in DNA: TGTGCCAGCAGCCCGTTTGGACAGGCGACGATTTACAATGAGCAGTTCTTC. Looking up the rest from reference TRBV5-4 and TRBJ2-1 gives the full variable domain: ETGVTQSPTHLIKTRGQQVTLRCSSQSGHNTVSWYQQALGQGPQFIFQYYREEENGRGNFPPRFSGLQFPNYSSELNVNALELDDSALYLCASSPFGQATIYNEQFFGPGTRLTVL.

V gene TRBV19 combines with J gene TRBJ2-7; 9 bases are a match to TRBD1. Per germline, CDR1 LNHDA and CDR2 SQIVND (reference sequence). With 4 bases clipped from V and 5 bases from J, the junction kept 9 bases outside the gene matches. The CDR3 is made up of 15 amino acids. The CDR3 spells CASSRGTGNIDEQYF. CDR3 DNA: TGTGCCAGTAGTAGAGGGACAGGGAACATCGACGAGCAGTACTTC.

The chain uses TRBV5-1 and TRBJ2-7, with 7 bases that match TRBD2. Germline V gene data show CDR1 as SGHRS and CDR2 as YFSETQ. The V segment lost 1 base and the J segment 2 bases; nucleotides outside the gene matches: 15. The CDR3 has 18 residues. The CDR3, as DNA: TGCGCCAGCAGCTTGCCCGCGGGGGACTGGGCAGGCACCTACGAGCAGTACTTC. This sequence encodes CASSLPAGDWAGTYEQYF. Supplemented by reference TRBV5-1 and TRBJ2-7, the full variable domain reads KAGVTQTPRYLIKTRGQQVTLSCSPISGHRSVSWYQQTPGQGLQFLFEYFSETQRNKGNFPGRFSGRQFSNSRSEMNVSTLELGDSALYLCASSLPAGDWAGTYEQYFGPGTRLTVT.

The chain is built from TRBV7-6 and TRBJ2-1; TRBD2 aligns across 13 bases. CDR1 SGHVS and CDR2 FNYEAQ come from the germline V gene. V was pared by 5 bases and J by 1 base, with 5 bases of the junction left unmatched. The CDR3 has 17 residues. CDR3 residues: CASSTRLAGGSYNEQFF. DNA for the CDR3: TGTGCCAGCAGCACCCGACTAGCGGGAGGTTCCTACAATGAGCAGTTCTTC. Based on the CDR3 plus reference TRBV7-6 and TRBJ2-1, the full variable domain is GAGVSQSPRYKVTKRGQDVALRCDPISGHVSLYWYRQALGQGPEFLTYFNYEAQQDKSGLPNDRFSAERPEGSISTLTIQRTEQRDSAMYRCASSTRLAGGSYNEQFFGPGTRLTVL.

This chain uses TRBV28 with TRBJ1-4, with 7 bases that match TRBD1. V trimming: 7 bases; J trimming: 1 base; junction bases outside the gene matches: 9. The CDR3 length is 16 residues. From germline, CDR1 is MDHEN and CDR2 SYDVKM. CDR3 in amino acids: CASTTGLKRTNEKLFF. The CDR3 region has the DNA TGTGCCAGCACGACAGGGCTTAAGAGAACTAATGAAAAACTGTTTTTT.

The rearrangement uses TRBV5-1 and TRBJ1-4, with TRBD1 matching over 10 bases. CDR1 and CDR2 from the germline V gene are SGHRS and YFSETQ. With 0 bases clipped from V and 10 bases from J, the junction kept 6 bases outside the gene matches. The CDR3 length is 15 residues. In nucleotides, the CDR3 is TGCGCCAGCAGCTTGGCCCTGGGACAGGGGAGAAAACTGTTTTTT. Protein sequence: CASSLALGQGRKLFF.

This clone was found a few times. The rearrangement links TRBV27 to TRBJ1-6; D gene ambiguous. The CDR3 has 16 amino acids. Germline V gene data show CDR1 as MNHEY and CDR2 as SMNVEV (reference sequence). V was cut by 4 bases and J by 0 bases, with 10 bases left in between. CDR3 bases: TGTGCCAGCAGTTCTCGGGGTGGCTCCTATAATTCACCCCTCCACTTT. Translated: CASSSRGGSYNSPLHF.

The CDR3 bases are TGTGCCAGCAGAGAAGGGGTTGGCGGGGAGCTGTTTTTT. Translated: CASREGVGGELFF. V usage is TRBV28 and J usage is TRBJ2-2; TRBD1 is a possible D gene (5 bases). The CDR3 runs to 13 residues. Between the trimmed V and J ends, which lost 6 bases and 7 bases, there was a span of 12 bases. Germline values: CDR1 MDHEN, CDR2 SYDVKM.

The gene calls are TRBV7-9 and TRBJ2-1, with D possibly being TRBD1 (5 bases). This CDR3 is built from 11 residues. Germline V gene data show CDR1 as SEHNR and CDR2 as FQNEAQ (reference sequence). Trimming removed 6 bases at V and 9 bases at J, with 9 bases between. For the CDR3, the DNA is TGTGCCAGCAGTCTTCAGGGTGAGCAGTTCTTC. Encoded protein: CASSLQGEQFF. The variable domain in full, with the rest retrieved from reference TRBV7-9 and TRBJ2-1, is DTGVSQNPRHKITKRGQNVTFRCDPISEHNRLYWYRQTLGQGPEFLTYFQNEAQLEKSRLLSDRFSAERPKGSFSTLEIQRTEQGDSAMYLCASSLQGEQFFGPGTRLTVL.

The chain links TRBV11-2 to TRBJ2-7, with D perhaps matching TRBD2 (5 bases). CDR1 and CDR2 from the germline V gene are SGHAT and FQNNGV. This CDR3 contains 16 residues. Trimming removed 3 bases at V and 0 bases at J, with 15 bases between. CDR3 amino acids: CASSFRAAASSYEQYF. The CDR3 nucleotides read TGTGCCAGCAGCTTCCGAGCGGCAGCGAGCTCCTACGAGCAGTACTTC. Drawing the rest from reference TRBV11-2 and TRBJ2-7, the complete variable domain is EAGVAQSPRYKIIEKRQSVAFWCNPISGHATLYWYQQILGQGPKLLIQFQNNGVVDDSQLPKDRFSAERLKGVDSTLKIQPAKLEDSAVYLCASSFRAAASSYEQYFGPGTRLTVT.

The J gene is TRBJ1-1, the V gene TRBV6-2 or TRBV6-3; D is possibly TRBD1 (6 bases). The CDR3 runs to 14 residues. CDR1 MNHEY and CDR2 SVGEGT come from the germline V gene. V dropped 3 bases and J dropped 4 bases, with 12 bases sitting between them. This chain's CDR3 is CASSYGAGVTEAFF. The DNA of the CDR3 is TGTGCCAGCAGTTATGGGGCAGGGGTCACTGAAGCTTTCTTT.

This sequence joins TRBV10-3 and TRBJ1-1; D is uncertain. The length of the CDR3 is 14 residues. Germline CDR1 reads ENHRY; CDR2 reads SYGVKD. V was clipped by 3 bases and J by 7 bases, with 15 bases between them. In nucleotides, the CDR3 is TGTGCCATCAGTGATTCTCAGGTCGGGAATGAAGCTTTCTTT. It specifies CAISDSQVGNEAFF.

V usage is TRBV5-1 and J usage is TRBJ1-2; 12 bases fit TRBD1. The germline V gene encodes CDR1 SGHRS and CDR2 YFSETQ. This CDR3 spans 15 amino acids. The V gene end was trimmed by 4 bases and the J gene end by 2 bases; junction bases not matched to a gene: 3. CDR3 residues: CASSPGTGGNYGYTF. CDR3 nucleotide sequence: TGCGCCAGCAGCCCAGGGACAGGGGGCAACTATGGCTACACCTTC.

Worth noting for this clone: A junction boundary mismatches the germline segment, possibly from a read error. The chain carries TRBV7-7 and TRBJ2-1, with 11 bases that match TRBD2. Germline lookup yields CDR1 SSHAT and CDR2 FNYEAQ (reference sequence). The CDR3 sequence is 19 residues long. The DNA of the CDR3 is TGTGCTAGCAGCCCAGTCCTAGCGGGAGGTTTGAGCTCCTACAATGAGCAGTTCTTC. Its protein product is CASSPVLAGGLSSYNEQFF.

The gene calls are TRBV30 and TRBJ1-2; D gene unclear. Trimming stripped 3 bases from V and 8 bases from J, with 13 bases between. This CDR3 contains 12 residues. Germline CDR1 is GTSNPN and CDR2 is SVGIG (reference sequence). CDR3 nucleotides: TGTGCCTGGAGCCCCACCGCGGGGGGCTACACCTTC. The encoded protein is CAWSPTAGGYTF. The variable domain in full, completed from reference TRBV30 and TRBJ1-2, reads SQTIHQWPATLVQPVGSPLSLECTVEGTSNPNLYWYRQAAGRGLQLLFYSVGIGQISSEVPQNLSASRPQDRQFILSSKKLLLSDSGFYLCAWSPTAGGYTFGSGTRLTVV.

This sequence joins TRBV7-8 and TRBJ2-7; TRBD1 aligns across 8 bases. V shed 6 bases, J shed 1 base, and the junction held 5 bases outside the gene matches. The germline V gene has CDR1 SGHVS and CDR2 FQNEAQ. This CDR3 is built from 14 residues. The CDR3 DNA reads TGTGCCAGCAGTGAGGGGACAGGTTCCTACGAGCAGTACTTC. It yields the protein CASSEGTGSYEQYF.

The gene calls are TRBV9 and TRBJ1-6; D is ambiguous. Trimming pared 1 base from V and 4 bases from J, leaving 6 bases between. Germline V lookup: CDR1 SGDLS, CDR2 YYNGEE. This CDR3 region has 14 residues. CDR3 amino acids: CASSVRQYNSPLHF. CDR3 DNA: TGTGCCAGCAGCGTACGACAATATAATTCACCCCTCCACTTT.

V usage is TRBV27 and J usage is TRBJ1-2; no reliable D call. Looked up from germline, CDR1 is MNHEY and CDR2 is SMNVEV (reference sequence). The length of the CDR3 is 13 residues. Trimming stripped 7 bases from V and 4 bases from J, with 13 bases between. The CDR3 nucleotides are TGTGCCAGCACCCGACGGGGTGGCTATGGCTACACCTTC. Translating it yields CASTRRGGYGYTF.

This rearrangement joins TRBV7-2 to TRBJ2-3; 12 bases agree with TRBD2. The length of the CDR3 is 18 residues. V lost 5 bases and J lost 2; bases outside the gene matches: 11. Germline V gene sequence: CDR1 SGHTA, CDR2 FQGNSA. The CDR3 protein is CASSLRLGLAGSTDTQYF. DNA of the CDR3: TGTGCCAGCAGCCTCCGATTAGGACTAGCGGGGTCCACAGATACGCAGTATTTT.

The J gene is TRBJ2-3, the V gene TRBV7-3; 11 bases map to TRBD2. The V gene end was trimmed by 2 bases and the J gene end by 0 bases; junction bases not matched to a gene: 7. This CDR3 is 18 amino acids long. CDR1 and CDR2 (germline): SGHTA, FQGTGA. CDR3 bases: TGTGCCAGCAGCTTAGTCCCTAGCGGGGGGACGAGCACAGATACGCAGTATTTT. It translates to CASSLVPSGGTSTDTQYF.

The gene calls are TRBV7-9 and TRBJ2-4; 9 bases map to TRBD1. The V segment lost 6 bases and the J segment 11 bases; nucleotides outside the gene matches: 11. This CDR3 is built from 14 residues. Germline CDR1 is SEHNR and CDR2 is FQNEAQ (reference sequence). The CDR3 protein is CASSYHRDRDFQYF. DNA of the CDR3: TGTGCCAGCAGTTACCACCGGGACAGGGATTTTCAGTACTTC.

CDR3 nucleotides: TGTGCCAGCAGCTTAGTCCAGGGAGGGTCGGTTGGCAATCAGCCCCAGCATTTT. Translating it yields CASSLVQGGSVGNQPQHF. V usage is TRBV7-9 and J usage is TRBJ1-5; a weak D match, TRBD1 (5 bases). In germline, CDR1 is SEHNR, CDR2 FQNEAQ (reference sequence). The CDR3 loop spans 18 amino acids. Trimming removed 1 base from V and 2 bases from J, with 18 bases in between.

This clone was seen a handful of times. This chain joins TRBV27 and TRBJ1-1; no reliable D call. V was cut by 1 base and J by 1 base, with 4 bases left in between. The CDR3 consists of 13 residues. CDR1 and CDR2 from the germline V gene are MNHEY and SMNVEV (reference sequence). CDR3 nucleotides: TGTGCCAGCAGTTTATGGCAGAACACTGAAGCTTTCTTT. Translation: CASSLWQNTEAFF.